Presented here are 23 T cell receptor beta chains from one specimen sequenced in a study of T cell repertoires in cytomegalovirus infection. Which antigens these TCRs recognize remains unknown. TCRdb fed the reads into MiXCR, producing one record per CDR3 protein. This sample has about 63,000 distinct CDR3 sequences; about 19% occur once, and the top ten carry over 65%. The material sequenced was CD8+ T cells from cultured PBMCs, taken from culture after CMV antigen stimulation. The source is a human donor in good health (CMV status not recorded). Some clones in this sample may be carry-over from other donors' samples.

V gene TRBV5-5 combines with J gene TRBJ2-3; D gene unclear. Trimming took 4 bases from V and 6 from J, leaving 15 bases between them. The CDR3 has 14 amino acids. Germline V CDR1 and CDR2: SGHKS, YYEKEE (reference sequence). CDR3 in DNA: TGTGCCAGCAGCCAGTACAGTGCCGGGGATACGCAGTATTTT. Its protein is CASSQYSAGDTQYF.

This clonotype has more than one count but fewer than ten. V usage is TRBV6-1 and J usage is TRBJ2-1, with TRBD2 identical over 8 bases. Germline V gene sequence: CDR1 MNHNS, CDR2 SASEGT. With V trimmed by 7 bases and J by 7 bases, 3 bases remained unmatched. The CDR3 has 12 residues. The CDR3 loop reads CASTSGGNEQFF. In nucleotides, the CDR3 is TGTGCCAGCACCTCGGGGGGGAATGAGCAGTTCTTC.

This clonotype showed up just a few times. The CDR3 loop is CSARTQRGVSNQPQHF. The DNA of the CDR3 is TGCAGTGCTAGGACGCAACGTGGGGTTAGCAATCAGCCCCAGCATTTT. The V call is TRBV20-1, the J call TRBJ1-5, with D hard to call. V was trimmed by 3 bases and J by 0 bases, leaving 15 bases between them. Germline CDR1 DFQATT, CDR2 SNEGSKA (reference sequence). CDR3 size: 16 residues.

The genes are TRBV27 and TRBJ1-1, with D hard to call. Trimming cost V 2 bases and J 1 base, with 8 bases left between them. Germline CDR1 MNHEY, CDR2 SMNVEV (reference sequence). The CDR3 length is 14 residues. This CDR3 is CASSLGPANTEAFF. DNA for the CDR3: TGTGCCAGCAGTTTAGGGCCAGCGAACACTGAAGCTTTCTTT.

The chain joins TRBV7-2 to TRBJ1-2; 8 bases line up with TRBD1. The CDR3 runs 14 residues. The ends lost 2 bases at V and 6 bases at J; junction bases unmatched: 5. From germline, CDR1 is SGHTA and CDR2 FQGNSA. For the CDR3, the DNA is TGTGCCAGCAGCTTACGAGACAGGGGTCATGGCTACACCTTC. It is translated as CASSLRDRGHGYTF.

This clonotype was seen more than once but under ten times. This chain uses TRBV5-6 with TRBJ2-5, with no clear D. The CDR3 sequence is 13 residues long. V lost 0 bases to trimming and J lost 4 bases, with 7 bases between them. Germline CDR1 reads SGHDT; CDR2 reads YYEEEE. The CDR3 DNA sequence: TGTGCCAGCAGCTTGGCGGCAAGAGAGACCCAGTACTTC. Protein: CASSLAARETQYF.

The rearrangement joins TRBV7-9 to TRBJ1-2; TRBD1 matches 8 bases. Germline CDR1 is SEHNR and CDR2 is FQNEAQ (reference sequence). The V segment lost 7 bases and the J segment 10 bases; nucleotides outside the gene matches: 17. This CDR3 is built from 15 residues. CDR3 DNA: TGTGCCAGCATTCCCCAGGGGGCACGCCTGACTGTCTACACCTTC. It codes for CASIPQGARLTVYTF.

This clonotype has only a few counts. The chain combines TRBV7-6 with TRBJ2-1, with D possibly TRBD2 on 6 matching bases. This CDR3 has 13 residues. V lost 5 bases and J lost 7, with 12 bases in between. Germline lookup yields CDR1 SGHVS and CDR2 FNYEAQ. CDR3 amino acids: CASSAGTVNEQFF. CDR3 coding DNA: TGTGCCAGCAGCGCTGGGACTGTTAATGAGCAGTTCTTC. The full variable domain, its missing parts supplied by reference TRBV7-6 and TRBJ2-1, is GAGVSQSPRYKVTKRGQDVALRCDPISGHVSLYWYRQALGQGPEFLTYFNYEAQQDKSGLPNDRFSAERPEGSISTLTIQRTEQRDSAMYRCASSAGTVNEQFFGPGTRLTVL.

In its sample, this clonotype was seen a few times. V gene TRBV7-2 combines with J gene TRBJ1-2; 7 bases fit TRBD1. Germline CDR1 reads SGHTA; CDR2 reads FQGNSA. V shed 4 bases and J 5 bases; nucleotides not matched to a gene: 10. The CDR3 is made up of 15 amino acids. CDR3 nucleotides: TGTGCCAGCAGCTATAGCAGGGGGGGCCTTTATGGCTACACCTTC. Translation: CASSYSRGGLYGYTF.

The rearrangement links TRBV13 to TRBJ2-2, with D unresolved. The V gene lost 3 bases and the J gene lost 3 bases, with 2 bases spanning the gap. The CDR3 totals 12 residues. CDR1 and CDR2 (germline): PRHDT, FYEKMQ (reference sequence). The CDR3, as DNA: TGTGCCAGCAGCTTGTACACCGGGGAGCTGTTTTTT. Its protein product is CASSLYTGELFF. Variable domain in full (rest from reference TRBV13 and TRBJ2-2): AAGVIQSPRHLIKEKRETATLKCYPIPRHDTVYWYQQGPGQDPQFLISFYEKMQSDKGSIPDRFSAQQFSDYHSELNMSSLELGDSALYFCASSLYTGELFFGEGSRLTVL.

The gene calls are TRBV7-8 and TRBJ2-1, with D perhaps TRBD1 or TRBD2 (5 bases each). The CDR3 extends over 13 amino acids. Germline CDR1 is SGHVS and CDR2 is FQNEAQ. Trimming cost V 1 base and J 10 bases, with 11 bases left between them. CDR3 sequence: CASSLDRRDEQFF. CDR3 sequence (DNA): TGTGCCAGCAGCTTAGACCGAAGGGACGAGCAGTTCTTC.

The chain combines TRBV7-6 with TRBJ2-1, with 12 bases identical to TRBD2. The germline CDR1 and CDR2 sequences are SGHVS and FNYEAQ. CDR3 size: 16 residues. J was trimmed by 4 bases and V by 5 bases; bases with no gene match: 6. The CDR3 nucleotides are TGTGCCAGCAGCCCACGGGGACTAGCGGGTTACAATGAGCAGTTCTTC. Translating gives CASSPRGLAGYNEQFF.

This chain links TRBV27 with TRBJ2-7; 9 bases agree with TRBD1. CDR3 size: 14 residues. Germline loops: CDR1 MNHEY, CDR2 SMNVEV (reference sequence). With 3 bases clipped from V and 2 bases from J, the junction kept 2 bases outside the gene matches. CDR3 nucleotide sequence: TGTGCCAGCAGTTTTGGGACAGGGCCCTACGAGCAGTACTTC. Translation gives CASSFGTGPYEQYF.

The chain links TRBV12-3 or TRBV12-4 to TRBJ2-1; D may be TRBD2 (5 bases). V lost 8 bases, J lost 0 bases, and 5 bases lay in between. This CDR3 comprises 12 residues. The CDR3: CASGSSYNEQFF. CDR3 nucleotides: TGTGCCAGCGGGAGCTCCTACAATGAGCAGTTCTTC.

V usage is TRBV12-5 and J usage is TRBJ2-7; D not certain. V lost 5 bases to trimming and J lost 4 bases, with 15 bases between them. This CDR3 comprises 14 residues. Germline-derived CDR1 and CDR2 are LGHNT and FRNRAP. The DNA for the CDR3 is TGTGCTAGTGGTCTCCACGGTATCATATACGAGCAGTACTTC. Translated: CASGLHGIIYEQYF.

Here the CDR3 DNA reads TGTGCCAGCAGGCAACAGGGTTGGAATCAGCCCCAGCATTTT. This encodes CASRQQGWNQPQHF. The gene calls are TRBV6-1 and TRBJ1-5; tentative D call: TRBD1 (6 bases). In germline, CDR1 is MNHNS, CDR2 SASEGT. This CDR3 is built from 14 residues. Trimming shortened V by 6 bases and J by 4 bases, and 13 bases separated the two germline ends.

The chain employs TRBV11-1 and TRBJ2-1; TRBD1 might be the D (6 bases). Germline CDR1 SGHAT, CDR2 FQDESV (reference sequence). CDR3 length: 14 amino acids. V was trimmed by 1 base and J by 9 bases, leaving 13 bases between them. The CDR3 sequence: CASSLGDKIFEQFF. The CDR3 bases are TGTGCCAGCAGCTTAGGGGACAAGATTTTTGAGCAGTTCTTC. The full variable domain, in which reference TRBV11-1 and TRBJ2-1 provide the parts outside the CDR3, is EAEVAQSPRYKITEKSQAVAFWCDPISGHATLYWYRQILGQGPELLVQFQDESVVDDSQLPKDRFSAERLKGVDSTLKIQPAELGDSAMYLCASSLGDKIFEQFFGPGTRLTVL.

The chain links TRBV12-3 or TRBV12-4 to TRBJ2-1, with unresolved D. CDR3 size: 12 residues. The V and J ends lost 1 base and 13 bases respectively, with 11 bases between them. The CDR3 DNA reads TGTGCCAGCAGTTTAGGGGCTAGGACCCAGTTCTTC. Translated, it gives CASSLGARTQFF.

This clonotype was counted only a few times. The V call is TRBV12-3 or TRBV12-4, the J call TRBJ2-4, with TRBD2 as a possible D gene (7 bases). V lost 7 bases and J 0 bases, leaving 13 bases between the germline ends. This CDR3 spans 15 amino acids. CDR3 sequence reads: CASKFGGLAKNIQYF. The CDR3 region has the DNA TGTGCCAGCAAGTTCGGGGGGCTAGCCAAAAACATTCAGTACTTC.

This clonotype was seen only a few times. V is TRBV12-5 and J is TRBJ2-1; TRBD1 might be the D (6 bases). Trimming removed 1 base from V and 2 bases from J, with 9 bases in between. There are 15 residues in the CDR3. From germline, CDR1 is LGHNT and CDR2 FRNRAP. CDR3 loop: CASGLGQVPYNEQFF. CDR3 sequence (DNA): TGTGCTAGTGGTTTGGGACAGGTGCCCTACAATGAGCAGTTCTTC. The variable domain in full, with the rest retrieved from reference TRBV12-5 and TRBJ2-1, is DARVTQTPRHKVTEMGQEVTMRCQPILGHNTVFWYRQTMMQGLELLAYFRNRAPLDDSGMPKDRFSAEMPDATLATLKIQPSEPRDSAVYFCASGLGQVPYNEQFFGPGTRLTVL.

This chain connects TRBV6-2 or TRBV6-3 to TRBJ2-1, with D uncertain. The CDR3 length is 12 residues. From germline, CDR1 is MNHEY and CDR2 SVGEGT. V was shortened by 5 bases and J by 7 bases, with 9 bases between the two germline ends. The CDR3 sequence: CASSNTGNEQFF. The CDR3, as DNA: TGTGCCAGCAGTAACACGGGTAATGAGCAGTTCTTC.

The CDR3 nucleotides read TGTGCCAGCAGTCGTACCCTGGGATTGTCGAATGAGCAGTTCTTC. The encoded protein is CASSRTLGLSNEQFF. The rearrangement joins TRBV27 to TRBJ2-1; D is uncertain. With 5 bases removed from V and 7 bases from J, the gap between germline ends came to 18 bases. The CDR3 runs 15 residues. CDR1 MNHEY and CDR2 SMNVEV come from the germline V gene (reference sequence).

This clonotype turned up a few times. CDR3 sequence (DNA): TGCAGTGCTAACTCCAGGGGGCGTAGAACCGGGGAGCTGTTTTTT. Translation gives CSANSRGRRTGELFF. The chain is built from TRBV20-1 and TRBJ2-2, with 8 bases identical to TRBD1. The J segment lost 5 bases and the V segment lost 4 bases, leaving 9 bases of the junction unmatched. The germline CDR1 and CDR2 sequences are DFQATT and SNEGSKA (reference sequence). The CDR3 spans 15 residues.